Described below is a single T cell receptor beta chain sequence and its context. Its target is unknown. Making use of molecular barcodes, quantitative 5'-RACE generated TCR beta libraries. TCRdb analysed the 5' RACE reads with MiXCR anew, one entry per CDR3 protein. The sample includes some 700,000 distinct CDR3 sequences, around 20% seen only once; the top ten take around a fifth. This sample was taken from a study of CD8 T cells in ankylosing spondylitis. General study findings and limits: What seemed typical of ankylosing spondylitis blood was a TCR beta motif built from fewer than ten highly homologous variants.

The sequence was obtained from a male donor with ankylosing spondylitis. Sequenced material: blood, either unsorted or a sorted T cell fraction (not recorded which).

CDR3 nucleotides: TGTGCCAGCAGTTACCGCTCCCTTAGCGGGAGCTCCTACAATGAGCAGTTCTTC. This sequence encodes CASSYRSLSGSSYNEQFF. The chain recombines TRBV6-2 or TRBV6-3 with TRBJ2-1; 9 nucleotides line up with TRBD2. CDR3 length: 18 residues. J was trimmed by 0 bases and V by 2 bases; bases with no gene match: 8. Germline V lookup: CDR1 MNHEY, CDR2 SVGEGT.